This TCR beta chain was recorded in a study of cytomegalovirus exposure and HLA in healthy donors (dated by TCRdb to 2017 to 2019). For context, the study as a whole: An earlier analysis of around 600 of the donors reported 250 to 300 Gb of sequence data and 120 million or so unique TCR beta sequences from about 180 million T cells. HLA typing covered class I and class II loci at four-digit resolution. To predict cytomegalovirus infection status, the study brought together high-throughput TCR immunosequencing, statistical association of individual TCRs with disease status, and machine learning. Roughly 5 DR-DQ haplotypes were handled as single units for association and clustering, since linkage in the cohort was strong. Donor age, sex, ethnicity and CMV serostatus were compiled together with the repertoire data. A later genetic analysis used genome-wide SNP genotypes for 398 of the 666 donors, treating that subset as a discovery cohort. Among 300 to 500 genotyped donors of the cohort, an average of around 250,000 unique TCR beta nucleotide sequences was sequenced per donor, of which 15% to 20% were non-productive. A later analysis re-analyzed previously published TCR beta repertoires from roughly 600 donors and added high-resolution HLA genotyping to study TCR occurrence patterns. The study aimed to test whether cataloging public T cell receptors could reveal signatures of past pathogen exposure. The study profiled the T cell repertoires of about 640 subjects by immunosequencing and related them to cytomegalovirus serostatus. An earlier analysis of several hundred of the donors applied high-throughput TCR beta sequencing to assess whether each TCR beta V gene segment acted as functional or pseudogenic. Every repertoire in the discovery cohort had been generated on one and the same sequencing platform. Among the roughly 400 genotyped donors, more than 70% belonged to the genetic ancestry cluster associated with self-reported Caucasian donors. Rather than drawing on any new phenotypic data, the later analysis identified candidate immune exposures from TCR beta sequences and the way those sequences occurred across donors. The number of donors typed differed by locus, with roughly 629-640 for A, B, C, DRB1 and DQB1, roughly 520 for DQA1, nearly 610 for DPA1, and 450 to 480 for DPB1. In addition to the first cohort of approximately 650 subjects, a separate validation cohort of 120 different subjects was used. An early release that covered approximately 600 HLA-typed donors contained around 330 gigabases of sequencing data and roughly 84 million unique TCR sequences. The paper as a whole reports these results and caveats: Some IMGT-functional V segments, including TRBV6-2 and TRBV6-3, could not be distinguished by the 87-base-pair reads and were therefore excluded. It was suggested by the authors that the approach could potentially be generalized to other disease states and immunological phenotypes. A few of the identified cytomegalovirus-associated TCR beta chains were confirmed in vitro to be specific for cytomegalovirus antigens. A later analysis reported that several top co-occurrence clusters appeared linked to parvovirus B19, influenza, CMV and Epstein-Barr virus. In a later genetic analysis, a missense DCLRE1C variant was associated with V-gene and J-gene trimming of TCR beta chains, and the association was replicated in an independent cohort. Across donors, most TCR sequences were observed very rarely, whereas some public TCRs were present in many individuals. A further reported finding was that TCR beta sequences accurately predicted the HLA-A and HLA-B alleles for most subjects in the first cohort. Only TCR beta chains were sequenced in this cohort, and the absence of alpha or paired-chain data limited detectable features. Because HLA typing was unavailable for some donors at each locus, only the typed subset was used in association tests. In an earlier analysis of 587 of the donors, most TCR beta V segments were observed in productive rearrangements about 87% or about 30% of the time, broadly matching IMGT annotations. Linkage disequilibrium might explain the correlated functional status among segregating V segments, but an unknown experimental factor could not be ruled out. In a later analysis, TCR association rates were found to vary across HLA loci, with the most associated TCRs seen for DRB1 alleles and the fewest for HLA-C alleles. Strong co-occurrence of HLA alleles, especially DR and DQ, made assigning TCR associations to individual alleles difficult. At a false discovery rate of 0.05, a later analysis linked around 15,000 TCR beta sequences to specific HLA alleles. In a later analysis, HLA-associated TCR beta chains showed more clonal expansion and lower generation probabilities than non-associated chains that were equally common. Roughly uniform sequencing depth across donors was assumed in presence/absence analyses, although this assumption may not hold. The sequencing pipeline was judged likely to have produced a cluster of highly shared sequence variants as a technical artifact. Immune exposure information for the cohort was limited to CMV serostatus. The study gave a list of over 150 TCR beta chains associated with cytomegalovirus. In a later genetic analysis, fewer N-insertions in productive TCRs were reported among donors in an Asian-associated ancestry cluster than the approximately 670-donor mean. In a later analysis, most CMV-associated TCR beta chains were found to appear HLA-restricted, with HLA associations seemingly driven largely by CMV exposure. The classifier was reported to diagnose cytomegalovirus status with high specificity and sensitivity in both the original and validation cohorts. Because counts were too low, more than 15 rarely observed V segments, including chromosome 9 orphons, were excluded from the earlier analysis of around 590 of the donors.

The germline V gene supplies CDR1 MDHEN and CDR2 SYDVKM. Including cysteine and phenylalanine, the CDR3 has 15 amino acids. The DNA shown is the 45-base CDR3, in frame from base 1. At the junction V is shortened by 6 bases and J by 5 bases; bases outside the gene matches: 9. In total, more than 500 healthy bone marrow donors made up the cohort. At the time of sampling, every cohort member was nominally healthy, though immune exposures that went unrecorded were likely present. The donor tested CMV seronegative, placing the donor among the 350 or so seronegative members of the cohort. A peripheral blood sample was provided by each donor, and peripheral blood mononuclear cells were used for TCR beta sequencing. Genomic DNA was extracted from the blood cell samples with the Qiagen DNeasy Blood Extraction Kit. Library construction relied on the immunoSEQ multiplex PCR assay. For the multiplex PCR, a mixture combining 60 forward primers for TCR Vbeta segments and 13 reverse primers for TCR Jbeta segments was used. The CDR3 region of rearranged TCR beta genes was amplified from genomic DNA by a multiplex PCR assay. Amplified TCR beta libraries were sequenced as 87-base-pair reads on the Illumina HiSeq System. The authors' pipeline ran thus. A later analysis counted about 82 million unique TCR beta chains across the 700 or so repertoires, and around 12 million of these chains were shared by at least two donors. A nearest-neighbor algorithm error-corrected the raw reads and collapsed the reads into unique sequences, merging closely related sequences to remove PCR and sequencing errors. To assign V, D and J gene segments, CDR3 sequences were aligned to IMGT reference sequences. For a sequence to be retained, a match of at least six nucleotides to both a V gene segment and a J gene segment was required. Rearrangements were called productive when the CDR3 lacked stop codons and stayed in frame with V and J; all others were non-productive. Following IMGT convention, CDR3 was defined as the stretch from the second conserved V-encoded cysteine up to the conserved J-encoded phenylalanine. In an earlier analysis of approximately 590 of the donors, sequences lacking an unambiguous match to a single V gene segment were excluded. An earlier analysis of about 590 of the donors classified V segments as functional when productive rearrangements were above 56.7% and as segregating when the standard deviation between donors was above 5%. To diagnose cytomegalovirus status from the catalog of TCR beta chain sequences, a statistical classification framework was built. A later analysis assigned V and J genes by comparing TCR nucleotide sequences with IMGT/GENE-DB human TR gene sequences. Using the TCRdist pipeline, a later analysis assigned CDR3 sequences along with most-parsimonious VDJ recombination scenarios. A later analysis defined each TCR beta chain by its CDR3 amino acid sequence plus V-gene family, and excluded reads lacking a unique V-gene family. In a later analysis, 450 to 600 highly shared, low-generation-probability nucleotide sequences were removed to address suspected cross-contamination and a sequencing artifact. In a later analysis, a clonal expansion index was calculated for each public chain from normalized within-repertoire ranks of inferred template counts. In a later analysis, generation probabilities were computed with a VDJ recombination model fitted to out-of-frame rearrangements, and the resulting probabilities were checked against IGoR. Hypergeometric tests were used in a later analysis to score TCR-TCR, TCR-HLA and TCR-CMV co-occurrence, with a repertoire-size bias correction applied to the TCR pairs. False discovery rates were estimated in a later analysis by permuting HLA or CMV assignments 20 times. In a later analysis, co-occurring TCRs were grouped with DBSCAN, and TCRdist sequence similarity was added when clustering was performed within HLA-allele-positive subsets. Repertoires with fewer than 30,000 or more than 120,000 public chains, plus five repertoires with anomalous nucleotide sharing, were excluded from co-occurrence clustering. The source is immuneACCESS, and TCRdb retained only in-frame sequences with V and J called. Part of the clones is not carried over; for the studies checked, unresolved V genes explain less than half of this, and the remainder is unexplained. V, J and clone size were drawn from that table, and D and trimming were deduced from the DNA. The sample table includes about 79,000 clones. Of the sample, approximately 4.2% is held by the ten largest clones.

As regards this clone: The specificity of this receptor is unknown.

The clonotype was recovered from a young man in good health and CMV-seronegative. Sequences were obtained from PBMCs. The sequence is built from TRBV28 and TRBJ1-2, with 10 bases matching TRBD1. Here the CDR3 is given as CASSSNDRGLYGYTF. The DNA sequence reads TGTGCCAGCAGCTCTAACGACAGGGGGCTATATGGCTACACCTTC.